The present TCR beta chain was sequenced within a study of blood T cell repertoires in COVID-19. On the study more broadly: COVID-19 samples, acute and convalescent, were from the United States, Italy and Spain.

The germline V gene has CDR1 LNHDA and CDR2 SQIVND (reference sequence). The CDR3 has 14 residues. Trimming removed 3 bases from V and 3 bases from J; junction bases left unmatched: 5. Profiled with immunoSEQ multiplex PCR; TCRdb holds only in-frame clones, not every one. The table has more than 350,000 clones, over 75% seen once; the top ten hold less than 1.5%. Cohorts were assigned according to the clinical history that participants reported. This clonotype originated in a woman under 30 who had been exposed to COVID-19. The sequenced sample consisted of PBMCs or T cells enriched from blood (not recorded which). J is TRBJ2-7 and V is TRBV19, with 7 bases lining up with TRBD2. The CDR3 region has the DNA TGTGCCAGTAGTATCGGGACTAACAGCTACGAGCAGTACTTC. This encodes CASSIGTNSYEQYF.